This entry lists 25 T cell receptor beta chains sequenced from one sample in a study of T cell repertoires in cytomegalovirus infection. TCRdb called the reads again in MiXCR, with one record for every CDR3 protein. In the table there are 65,000 to 85,000 distinct CDR3 sequences, roughly 28% of which are singletons. Their antigens remain unidentified. Sequences were derived from CD8+ T cells from cultured PBMCs, sampled from culture after CMV antigen stimulation. The source of these receptors is a human donor in good health (CMV status not recorded). Some clones in this sample may be carry-over from other donors' samples.

In this sample, this clonotype turned up many times. This sequence joins TRBV9 and TRBJ1-2; 8 bases align to TRBD1. The CDR3 spans 15 residues. V trimming: 3 bases; J trimming: 4 bases; junction bases outside the gene matches: 8. Germline loops: CDR1 SGDLS, CDR2 YYNGEE. The CDR3 sequence: CASSGGQERPYGYTF. The CDR3 DNA sequence: TGTGCCAGCAGCGGGGGACAGGAGAGGCCCTATGGCTACACCTTC.

This clonotype has more than one count but fewer than ten. The chain is built from TRBV5-6 and TRBJ2-7, with a tentative D call TRBD1 (5 bases). The CDR3 runs 14 residues. Trimming left V 4 bases short and J 6 bases short, with 17 bases between. Germline V gene sequence: CDR1 SGHDT, CDR2 YYEEEE. Written as DNA, the CDR3 is TGTGCCAGCAGCCCTAATCCCTCTGGGGCCGAGCAGTACTTC. Translated: CASSPNPSGAEQYF.

V and J are TRBV27 and TRBJ2-1; possibly TRBD2 for D (7 bases). V was trimmed by 2 bases and J by 10 bases, leaving 12 bases between them. CDR1 MNHEY and CDR2 SMNVEV come from the germline V gene (reference sequence). The CDR3 length is 13 residues. The CDR3 bases are TGTGCCAGCAGTTTAAGGGGGGGCTACGAGCAGTTCTTC. Its translation: CASSLRGGYEQFF.

This clonotype was counted between two and nine times. The chain uses TRBV28 and TRBJ2-4; D is perhaps TRBD2 (5 bases). V gave up 5 bases and J gave up 2 bases, with 16 bases separating them. The CDR3 has 16 amino acids. The germline V gene has CDR1 MDHEN and CDR2 SYDVKM. This CDR3 is CASSPLEGITKNIQYF. The CDR3 region has the DNA TGTGCCAGCAGTCCCCTCGAGGGTATAACCAAAAACATTCAGTACTTC.

The rearrangement uses TRBV25-1 and TRBJ2-7; TRBD1 aligns across 9 bases. CDR3 size: 14 residues. Trimming took 6 bases from V and 4 from J; bases not matched to a gene: 7. Per the germline V gene, CDR1 is MGHDK and CDR2 is SYGVNS. The CDR3 protein is CASRRTGDGYEQYF. CDR3 nucleotide sequence: TGTGCCAGCAGGCGGACAGGGGATGGGTACGAGCAGTACTTC.

The rearrangement links TRBV5-4 to TRBJ2-7; 7 positions agree with TRBD2. Germline V lookup: CDR1 SGHNT, CDR2 YYREEE (reference sequence). The V segment lost 3 bases and the J segment 6 bases; nucleotides outside the gene matches: 6. The CDR3 is 13 residues long. CDR3 loop: CASSWSGGGEQYF. DNA of the CDR3: TGTGCCAGCAGCTGGTCGGGGGGTGGCGAGCAGTACTTC.

The chain recombines TRBV20-1 with TRBJ2-1; TRBD2 aligns across 8 bases. Trimming removed 5 bases from V and 9 bases from J; junction bases left unmatched: 9. The CDR3 is 13 residues long. The germline CDR1 and CDR2 sequences are DFQATT and SNEGSKA (reference sequence). CDR3 amino acids: CSADRTSSSEQFF. The CDR3 DNA reads as TGCAGTGCTGACCGGACTAGCTCTAGTGAGCAGTTCTTC.

This clonotype was seen a handful of times. The chain employs TRBV7-2 and TRBJ1-2; D unclear. V shed 7 bases and J shed 8 bases, with 11 bases lying between them. Germline V gene data show CDR1 as SGHTA and CDR2 as FQGNSA. The CDR3 consists of 11 residues. The CDR3 nucleotides read TGTGCCAGCACCCGCCCCGAGGGCTACACCTTC. Encoded protein: CASTRPEGYTF.

This clonotype turned up a few times. V gene TRBV7-2 combines with J gene TRBJ2-1; TRBD2 is a possible D gene (5 bases). Germline values: CDR1 SGHTA, CDR2 FQGNSA. This CDR3 spans 14 amino acids. V lost 5 bases to trimming and J lost 6 bases, with 14 bases between them. CDR3: CASSITAGGNEQFF. DNA for the CDR3: TGTGCCAGCAGCATCACCGCGGGCGGCAATGAGCAGTTCTTC.

The chain carries TRBV7-9 and TRBJ2-5, with 10 positions matching TRBD2. CDR1 and CDR2 (germline): SEHNR, FQNEAQ (reference sequence). This CDR3 is built from 15 residues. Unmatched junction bases numbered 7, after V lost 5 bases and J lost 4 bases. The DNA of the CDR3 is TGTGCCAGCAGCCACCCGCTAGCGGGAGTAGAGACCCAGTACTTC. This translates into CASSHPLAGVETQYF.

CDR3: CASSLRQGGSDGYTF. In DNA form, the CDR3 reads TGTGCCAGCAGTCTTAGGCAGGGGGGTTCTGATGGCTACACCTTC. The genes are TRBV27 and TRBJ1-2; 7 bases match TRBD1. The trim removed 5 bases at V and 6 bases at J, leaving 12 bases unmatched. The CDR3 is 15 amino acids. Germline V gives CDR1 MNHEY, CDR2 SMNVEV (reference sequence).

This clonotype was seen many times. V is TRBV7-2 and J is TRBJ2-7; 9 positions agree with TRBD2. Looked up from germline, CDR1 is SGHTA and CDR2 is FQGNSA. Trimming took 5 bases from V and 5 from J; bases not matched to a gene: 4. CDR3 length: 13 residues. The CDR3 loop is CASSQRLADEQYF. The CDR3 DNA follows: TGTGCCAGCAGCCAACGACTAGCGGACGAGCAGTACTTC.

This rearrangement joins TRBV7-3 to TRBJ1-1; 9 bases align to TRBD1. V dropped 5 bases and J dropped 11; count of bases not matched to a gene: 6. The CDR3 contains 12 residues. Germline values: CDR1 SGHTA, CDR2 FQGTGA. The CDR3 region is CASSGRDRVAFF. CDR3 nucleotide sequence: TGTGCCAGCAGCGGCCGGGACAGGGTCGCTTTCTTT.

This clonotype came up many times. The V call is TRBV7-6, the J call TRBJ1-1; D is ambiguous. Trimming pared 4 bases from V and 0 bases from J, leaving 9 bases between. Per germline, CDR1 SGHVS and CDR2 FNYEAQ. CDR3 length equals 14 residues. The DNA for the CDR3 is TGTGCCAGCAGCTCCGAAGGGTTGAACACTGAAGCTTTCTTT. Translated: CASSSEGLNTEAFF. Full variable domain (rest looked up from reference TRBV7-6 and TRBJ1-1): GAGVSQSPRYKVTKRGQDVALRCDPISGHVSLYWYRQALGQGPEFLTYFNYEAQQDKSGLPNDRFSAERPEGSISTLTIQRTEQRDSAMYRCASSSEGLNTEAFFGQGTRLTVV.

This clonotype has more than one count but fewer than ten. The chain is built from TRBV7-2 and TRBJ1-5; D unresolved. CDR1 is SGHTA and CDR2 is FQGNSA in the germline V gene. This CDR3 is built from 16 residues. Between the trimmed V and J ends, which lost 2 bases and 2 bases, there was a span of 13 bases. The CDR3 sequence: CASSLSLQAGNQPQHF. As DNA, the CDR3 is TGTGCCAGCAGCTTAAGTCTTCAGGCAGGCAATCAGCCCCAGCATTTT.

V is TRBV11-3 and J is TRBJ1-2; maybe TRBD1 (5 bases). Germline CDR1 is SGHNT and CDR2 is YENEEA. The CDR3 contains 12 residues. The V gene lost 6 bases and the J gene lost 3 bases, with 8 bases spanning the gap. The DNA of the CDR3 is TGTGCCAGCAGAGACAGCGACTATGGCTACACCTTC. Encoded protein: CASRDSDYGYTF.

The chain joins TRBV6-5 to TRBJ2-2; TRBD2 is a possible D gene (6 bases). V lost 0 bases and J lost 6, with 23 bases in between. Germline V CDR1 and CDR2: MNHEY, SVGAGI. The CDR3 runs to 19 residues. CDR3 protein: CASSYSAPGFGGSAGELFF. The CDR3 nucleotides are TGTGCCAGCAGTTACTCGGCCCCGGGTTTCGGGGGAAGTGCCGGGGAGCTGTTTTTT.

This clonotype was counted between two and nine times. The chain employs TRBV3-1 and TRBJ1-3, with D unclear. CDR1 is LGHDT, CDR2 YNNKEL, per germline (reference sequence). CDR3 length: 16 residues. V was trimmed by 0 bases and J by 0 bases, leaving 9 bases between them. For the CDR3, the DNA is TGTGCCAGCAGCCAAGATCTCGGGATCTCTGGAAACACCATATATTTT. It translates to CASSQDLGISGNTIYF. The entire variable domain, with the rest obtained from reference TRBV3-1 and TRBJ1-3, is as follows: DTAVSQTPKYLVTQMGNDKSIKCEQNLGHDTMYWYKQDSKKFLKIMFSYNNKELIINETVPNRFSPKSPDKAHLNLHINSLELGDSAVYFCASSQDLGISGNTIYFGEGSWLTVV.

The CDR3 sequence: CASRKQGGGYAFF. CDR3 in DNA: TGTGCCAGCAGGAAACAGGGGGGTGGATACGCTTTCTTT. This chain links TRBV28 with TRBJ1-1; TRBD1 agrees at 8 bases. Germline V lookup: CDR1 MDHEN, CDR2 SYDVKM. CDR3 size: 13 residues. V was clipped by 6 bases and J by 11 bases; unmatched bases: 11.

The chain recombines TRBV4-3 with TRBJ2-1, with D hard to call. Germline V gives CDR1 LGHNA, CDR2 YSLEER. The CDR3 consists of 16 residues. Trimming stripped 0 bases from V and 4 bases from J, with 13 bases between. The DNA for the CDR3 is TGCGCCAGCAGCCAAGATCCGCTAGTAACTTACAATGAGCAGTTCTTC. It encodes CASSQDPLVTYNEQFF.

The J gene is TRBJ1-1, the V gene TRBV28; perhaps TRBD1 as D (5 bases). The germline gives CDR1 MDHEN, CDR2 SYDVKM. Trimming took off 3 bases at V and 8 bases at J, with 22 bases between the two ends. CDR3 length equals 16 residues. CDR3 DNA sequence: TGTGCCAGCAGTTTGGCCCGTACCGGGACGCGTCCCGAAGCTTTCTTT. Amino acids: CASSLARTGTRPEAFF.

This sequence joins TRBV20-1 and TRBJ2-1; D is unclear. Germline V gene lookup returns CDR1 DFQATT and CDR2 SNEGSKA (reference sequence). V lost 3 bases to trimming and J lost 9 bases, with 9 bases between them. This CDR3 has 11 residues. Here the CDR3 DNA reads TGCAGTGCTAGTTTCGGTGGTGAGCAGTTCTTC. It encodes CSASFGGEQFF.

The chain joins TRBV27 to TRBJ1-2, with D perhaps TRBD1 (5 bases). The CDR3 extends over 18 amino acids. CDR1 and CDR2 (germline): MNHEY, SMNVEV (reference sequence). The V end was cut by 4 bases, the J end by 8 bases, with 29 bases between. The CDR3 region has the DNA TGTGCCAGCAGTTCTCGAATGGCCACCACCAGGGCGGGGGGAGGCTACACCTTC. Protein product: CASSSRMATTRAGGGYTF.

J is TRBJ2-5 and V is TRBV9; tentatively, D is TRBD2 (5 bases). Germline CDR1 reads SGDLS; CDR2 reads YYNGEE. This CDR3 comprises 14 residues. The germline V and J ends were trimmed by 4 bases and 1 base, with 11 bases remaining between them. The CDR3 spells CASSNGGFQETQYF. The CDR3 nucleotides are TGTGCCAGCAGCAACGGCGGGTTCCAAGAGACCCAGTACTTC.

This clonotype was counted between two and nine times. The chain combines TRBV7-9 with TRBJ2-2, with D hard to call. V was cut by 1 base and J by 4 bases, with 4 bases left in between. The CDR3 runs to 13 residues. Germline loops: CDR1 SEHNR, CDR2 FQNEAQ (reference sequence). This chain's CDR3 is CASSLDSTGELFF. In DNA form, the CDR3 reads TGTGCCAGCAGCTTAGATAGCACCGGGGAGCTGTTTTTT. Combining the CDR3 with reference TRBV7-9 and TRBJ2-2 gives the whole variable domain DTGVSQNPRHKITKRGQNVTFRCDPISEHNRLYWYRQTLGQGPEFLTYFQNEAQLEKSRLLSDRFSAERPKGSFSTLEIQRTEQGDSAMYLCASSLDSTGELFFGEGSRLTVL.